Presented here are 23 T cell receptor beta chains from one specimen sequenced in a study of cytomegalovirus exposure and HLA in healthy donors. Amplification used 60 Vbeta primers and 13 Jbeta primers. Clones were sequenced by immunoSEQ multiplex PCR, and TCRdb holds only the in-frame ones, with some missing. The data show about 160,000 clones, with around 80% seen just once and about 4.5% held by the top ten. Sequences were obtained from PBMCs. Every receptor here comes from a middle-aged man in good health and CMV-seronegative.

The chain has TRBV5-1 and TRBJ2-1; 14 bases agree with TRBD2. V lost 0 bases to trimming and J lost 7 bases; unmatched junction nucleotides: 6. CDR1 and CDR2 (germline): SGHRS, YFSETQ. This CDR3 contains 17 residues. The CDR3 here is CASSLGTSGGRSNEQFF. The CDR3 coding sequence is TGCGCCAGCAGCTTGGGGACTAGCGGGGGGCGAAGTAATGAGCAGTTCTTC.

This chain uses TRBV18 with TRBJ1-2; a possible D gene is TRBD1 (6 bases). Germline values: CDR1 KGHSH, CDR2 LQKENI. The CDR3 extends over 13 amino acids. V was clipped by 6 bases and J by 3 bases, with 11 bases between them. The CDR3 bases are TGTGCCAGCTCGACAGGAGGCGACTATGGCTACACCTTC. Translation: CASSTGGDYGYTF.

The chain carries TRBV10-3 and TRBJ1-2, with TRBD1 identical over 12 bases. The germline CDR1 and CDR2 sequences are ENHRY and SYGVKD. V gave up 3 bases and J gave up 8 bases; unmatched junction bases: 7. This CDR3 spans 15 amino acids. The CDR3, as DNA: TGTGCCATCAGTGACCCGGGACAGGGGGCCGCCGGCTACACCTTC. This encodes CAISDPGQGAAGYTF.

This clone was seen only a few times. The gene calls are TRBV6-1 and TRBJ1-5; D perhaps matches TRBD1 (6 bases). The CDR3 length is 15 residues. CDR1 and CDR2 (germline): MNHNS, SASEGT. Between the trimmed V and J ends, which lost 4 bases and 2 bases, there was a span of 12 bases. Written as DNA, the CDR3 is TGTGCCAGCAGTGCCGATGGGGGCCGCAATCAGCCCCAGCATTTT. This translates into CASSADGGRNQPQHF.

The rearrangement links TRBV15 to TRBJ1-6; tentative D call: TRBD1 (6 bases). The V gene lost 3 bases and the J gene lost 12 bases, with 21 bases spanning the gap. This CDR3 comprises 16 residues. Looked up from germline, CDR1 is LNHNV and CDR2 is YYDKDF (reference sequence). The CDR3 coding sequence is TGTGCCACCAGCAGCCATCCCAGGGGAAATTTGGGACCCCTCCACTTT. Residues: CATSSHPRGNLGPLHF.

The chain employs TRBV7-9 and TRBJ2-3, with 13 bases fitting TRBD2. V lost 5 bases and J lost 2; bases outside the gene matches: 7. Germline V gives CDR1 SEHNR, CDR2 FQNEAQ (reference sequence). This CDR3 is built from 17 residues. CDR3 sequence: CASSPRTSGGSTDTQYF. The DNA of the CDR3 is TGTGCCAGCAGCCCGCGGACTAGCGGGGGATCCACAGATACGCAGTATTTT.

The genes are TRBV11-3 and TRBJ2-1; possibly TRBD1 for D (6 bases). Germline-derived CDR1 and CDR2 are SGHNT and YENEEA. The CDR3 spans 13 residues. The V end lost 4 bases, the J end lost 5 bases, and 9 bases lay between the germline ends. The CDR3 loop is CASSYGQNNEQFF. Here the CDR3 DNA reads TGTGCCAGCAGCTACGGACAGAACAATGAGCAGTTCTTC.

The chain carries TRBV5-1 and TRBJ2-1, with 7 bases fitting TRBD2. V lost 0 bases, J lost 0 bases, and 0 bases stayed unmatched. The germline gives CDR1 SGHRS, CDR2 YFSETQ. The CDR3 is made up of 15 amino acids. The CDR3, as DNA: TGCGCCAGCAGCTTGGTAGCGGGCTCCTACAATGAGCAGTTCTTC. Protein: CASSLVAGSYNEQFF.

This chain connects TRBV7-9 to TRBJ1-1; D unresolved. V shed 5 bases and J shed 1 base, with 8 bases lying between them. Germline V CDR1 and CDR2: SEHNR, FQNEAQ (reference sequence). CDR3 length: 13 amino acids. The CDR3 loop is CASSTDGNTEAFF. In DNA form, the CDR3 reads TGTGCCAGCAGCACAGACGGGAACACTGAAGCTTTCTTT.

The chain combines TRBV10-3 with TRBJ1-6; a weak D match, TRBD1 (5 bases). With 3 bases removed from V and 13 bases from J, the gap between germline ends came to 16 bases. The length of the CDR3 is 14 residues. Looked up from germline, CDR1 is ENHRY and CDR2 is SYGVKD. The CDR3 loop reads CAISDTGGVAPLHF. In DNA form, the CDR3 reads TGTGCCATCAGTGACACAGGAGGGGTTGCGCCCCTCCACTTT.

The chain joins TRBV19 to TRBJ2-1; no definite D call. CDR3 length: 20 residues. Per germline, CDR1 LNHDA and CDR2 SQIVND (reference sequence). Trimming stripped 1 base from V and 1 base from J, with 23 bases between. The CDR3 DNA reads as TGTGCCAGTAGTATAGGGTCGGAACTACACCCCACCCTGTCCTACAATGAGCAGTTCTTC. This gives the protein CASSIGSELHPTLSYNEQFF.

The V and J genes are TRBV4-1 and TRBJ1-3; D unresolved. From germline, CDR1 is MGHRA and CDR2 YSYEKL. Between the trimmed V and J ends, which lost 3 bases and 3 bases, there was a span of 18 bases. This CDR3 has 17 amino acids. CDR3 loop: CASSQGGLTRVGNTIYF. CDR3 nucleotide sequence: TGCGCCAGCAGCCAGGGAGGGTTGACAAGAGTTGGAAACACCATATATTTT.

The rearrangement uses TRBV9 and TRBJ2-7, with 11 nucleotides matching TRBD1. This CDR3 comprises 15 residues. Unmatched junction bases numbered 6, after V lost 0 bases and J lost 7 bases. Germline values: CDR1 SGDLS, CDR2 YYNGEE. CDR3 sequence: CASSVEGQGVGEQYF. CDR3 coding DNA: TGTGCCAGCAGCGTAGAGGGACAGGGGGTCGGGGAGCAGTACTTC.

This clone appeared a few times. The V call is TRBV9, the J call TRBJ2-3, with D hard to call. Germline CDR1 is SGDLS and CDR2 is YYNGEE. The CDR3 has 14 residues. Trimming took off 2 bases at V and 6 bases at J, with 13 bases between the two ends. CDR3 DNA: TGTGCCAGCAGCGTGGCCGCAGGCCCCGATACGCAGTATTTT. This codes for CASSVAAGPDTQYF.

The V call is TRBV9, the J call TRBJ2-1; TRBD2 matches at 12 bases. The CDR3 has 16 residues. The V and J ends lost 0 bases and 11 bases, in that order; junction bases with no gene match: 9. From germline, CDR1 is SGDLS and CDR2 YYNGEE. The CDR3: CASSVGTSGGFYKQFF. The CDR3 DNA sequence: TGTGCCAGCAGCGTAGGTACTAGCGGGGGGTTTTATAAGCAGTTCTTC.

The chain recombines TRBV7-2 with TRBJ2-7; no clear D gene. V was pared by 4 bases and J by 7 bases, with 14 bases between. The CDR3 loop spans 13 amino acids. CDR1 SGHTA and CDR2 FQGNSA come from the germline V gene. CDR3 amino acids: CASSSRALSEQYF. The CDR3 nucleotides are TGTGCCAGCAGCTCCCGCGCCCTTTCGGAGCAGTACTTC.

The chain employs TRBV21-1 and TRBJ1-5; the D call in the table, TRBD1, was not verified against the DNA. TRBV21-1 is given as a pseudogene. There are 16 residues in the CDR3. CDR3 bases: TGTGCCAGCCCCTACCGGGGCAGGGGGGTCAATCAGCCCCAGCATTTT. This translates into CASPYRGRGVNQPQHF.

This chain joins TRBV30 and TRBJ2-2, with 7 positions matching TRBD2. Germline-derived CDR1 and CDR2 are GTSNPN and SVGIG (reference sequence). V gave up 8 bases and J gave up 7 bases; unmatched junction bases: 7. CDR3 length: 12 residues. CDR3 DNA sequence: TGTGCCCGGGGACTACTAGTCGGGGAGCTGTTTTTT. Protein sequence: CARGLLVGELFF.

This clone is deemed medium-sized. The chain has TRBV6-1 and TRBJ2-6; D ambiguous. Germline CDR1 reads MNHNS; CDR2 reads SASEGT. V was trimmed by 3 bases and J by 0 bases, leaving 6 bases between them. The CDR3 totals 15 residues. CDR3 nucleotides: TGTGCCAGCAGTGAGTCTAGCTCTGGGGCCAACGTCCTGACTTTC. It is translated as CASSESSSGANVLTF.

This clone was seen only a few times. V gene TRBV12-2 combines with J gene TRBJ1-5. TRBV12-2 represents a pseudogene. The CDR3 is made up of 15 amino acids. In nucleotides, the CDR3 is TGTGCAAGTCGCTTAGAATTAGCGGGAGTCTGGCCCCAGCATTTT. Protein: CASRLELAGVWPQHF.

The gene calls are TRBV5-6 and TRBJ2-3; 7 bases agree with TRBD2. The germline gives CDR1 SGHDT, CDR2 YYEEEE. After removal of 5 bases from V and 4 bases from J, the junction contained 10 bases not matched to a gene. The CDR3 consists of 15 residues. The CDR3 sequence is CASSPGLVGADTQYF. The CDR3 DNA follows: TGTGCCAGCAGTCCCGGACTAGTCGGTGCAGATACGCAGTATTTT.

This clone was detected a few times. Other DNA sequences of this sample code for an identical CDR3. The chain's CDR3 is CASSLLSGPYEQYF. The CDR3 DNA reads TGTGCCAGCAGCTTACTGTCTGGGCCCTACGAGCAGTACTTC. V and J are TRBV7-3 and TRBJ2-7; D unclear. Trimming stripped 2 bases from V and 2 bases from J, with 10 bases between. This CDR3 contains 14 residues. Germline CDR1 is SGHTA and CDR2 is FQGTGA.

The chain is built from TRBV5-6 and TRBJ2-7; TRBD1 might be the D (6 bases). The germline V gene has CDR1 SGHDT and CDR2 YYEEEE. The CDR3 is 15 amino acids. V gave up 1 base and J gave up 2 bases, with 13 bases separating them. This chain's CDR3 is CASSLPTGYTYEQYF. The CDR3 DNA is TGTGCCAGCAGCTTGCCGACAGGTTATACCTACGAGCAGTACTTC.